This TCR beta chain was sequenced for a study of blood T cell repertoires in COVID-19. Whole-study context: From the United States, Italy and Spain came samples of acute and convalescent COVID-19.

V shed 2 bases and J shed 11 bases, with 20 bases lying between them. CDR1 SGDLS and CDR2 YYNGEE come from the germline V gene. This CDR3 has 16 amino acids. Original analysis: Estimated nucleated cell counts came from reference gene primer amplification. Profiled with immunoSEQ multiplex PCR; TCRdb holds only in-frame clones, not every one. D and trimming come from the DNA, and the V and J calls and clone size come from that table. Among fewer than 150,000 clones, 85% to 90% were seen once, and the ten largest hold roughly 9.6%. Sample: peripheral blood. V usage is TRBV9 and J usage is TRBJ1-6, with D possibly TRBD1 on 6 matching bases. The TCR originated in a woman of 80 years or more with acute or convalescent COVID-19. CDR3 region: CASSVSPSQGITPLHF. CDR3 DNA: TGTGCCAGCAGCGTTTCCCCCTCGCAGGGGATTACACCCCTCCACTTT.